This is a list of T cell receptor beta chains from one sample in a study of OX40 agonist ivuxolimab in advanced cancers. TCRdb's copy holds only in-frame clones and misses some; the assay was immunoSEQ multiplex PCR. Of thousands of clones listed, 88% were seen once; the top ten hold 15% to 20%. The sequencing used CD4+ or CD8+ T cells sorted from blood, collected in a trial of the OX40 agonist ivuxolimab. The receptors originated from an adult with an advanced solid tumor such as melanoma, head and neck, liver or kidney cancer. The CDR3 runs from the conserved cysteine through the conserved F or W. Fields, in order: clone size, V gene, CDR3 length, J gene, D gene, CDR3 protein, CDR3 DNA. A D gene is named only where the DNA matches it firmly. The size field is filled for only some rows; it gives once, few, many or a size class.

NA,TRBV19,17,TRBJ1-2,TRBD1,CASSGPGQAPFNYGYTF,TGTGCCAGTAGCGGGCCGGGACAGGCGCCTTTCAACTATGGCTACACCTTC
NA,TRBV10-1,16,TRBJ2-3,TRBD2,CASSEEVAGITDTQYF,TGCGCCAGCAGTGAAGAGGTAGCGGGAATCACAGATACGCAGTATTTT
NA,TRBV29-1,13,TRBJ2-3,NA,CSAPDSGTDTQYF,TGCAGCGCCCCGGACTCTGGCACAGATACGCAGTATTTT
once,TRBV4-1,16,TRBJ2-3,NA,CASSLLQGGMTDTQYF,TGCGCCAGCAGCCTCCTTCAGGGGGGGATGACAGATACGCAGTATTTT
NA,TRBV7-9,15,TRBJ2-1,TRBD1,CASSRTGGSYNEQFF,TGTGCCAGCAGTCGAACAGGGGGCTCCTACAATGAGCAGTTCTTC
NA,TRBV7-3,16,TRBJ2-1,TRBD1,CASSSQGASSYNEQFF,TGTGCCAGCAGCTCGCAGGGGGCGAGCTCCTACAATGAGCAGTTCTTC
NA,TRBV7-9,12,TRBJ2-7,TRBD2,CASSPGLGEQYF,TGTGCCAGCAGCCCTGGACTAGGCGAGCAGTACTTC
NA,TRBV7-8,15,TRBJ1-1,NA,CASSPEGTMNTEAFF,TGTGCCAGCAGCCCCGAGGGCACGATGAACACTGAAGCTTTCTTT
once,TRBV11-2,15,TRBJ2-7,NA,CASSEGAGSSYEQYF,TGTGCCAGCAGCGAGGGCGCAGGAAGCTCCTACGAGCAGTACTTC
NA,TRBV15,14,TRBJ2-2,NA,CATSDSTVTGELFF,TGTGCCACCAGCGACTCTACAGTCACCGGGGAGCTGTTTTTT
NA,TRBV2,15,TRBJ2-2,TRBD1,CASTQWTGYTGELFF,TGTGCCAGCACCCAATGGACAGGGTACACCGGGGAGCTGTTTTTT
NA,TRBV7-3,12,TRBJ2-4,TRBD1,CASSIQTGPQYF,TGTGCCAGCAGCATACAGACAGGGCCCCAGTACTTC
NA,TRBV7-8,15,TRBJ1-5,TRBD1,CASSGGQGAGQPQHF,TGTGCCAGCAGCGGGGGACAGGGGGCTGGTCAGCCCCAGCATTTT
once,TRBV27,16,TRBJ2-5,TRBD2,CASSFGGAFIQETQYF,TGTGCCAGCAGTTTCGGGGGGGCCTTTATCCAAGAGACCCAGTACTTC
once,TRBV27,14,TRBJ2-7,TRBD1,CASSFGQGIYEQYF,TGTGCCAGCAGTTTTGGACAGGGAATCTACGAGCAGTACTTC
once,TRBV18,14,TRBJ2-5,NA,CASSPTSTWETQYF,TGTGCCAGCTCACCGACGTCAACGTGGGAGACCCAGTACTTC
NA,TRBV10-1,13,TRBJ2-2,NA,CASPSPLQSELFF,TGCGCCAGCCCAAGCCCCCTCCAGTCGGAGCTGTTTTTT
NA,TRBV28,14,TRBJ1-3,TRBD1,CASRQGAPGNTIYF,TGTGCCAGCAGACAGGGGGCGCCCGGAAACACCATATATTTT
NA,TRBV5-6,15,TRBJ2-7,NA,CASNTGGLGTNEQYF,TGTGCCAGCAACACCGGAGGGCTGGGGACCAACGAGCAGTACTTC
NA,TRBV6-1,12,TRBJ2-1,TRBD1,CASSGQGNEQFF,TGTGCCAGCAGTGGACAGGGTAATGAGCAGTTCTTC
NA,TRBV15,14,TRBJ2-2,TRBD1,CATAGQANTGELFF,TGTGCCACCGCGGGACAGGCGAACACCGGGGAGCTGTTTTTT
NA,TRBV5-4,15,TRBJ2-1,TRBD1,CASSLRDSSYNEQFF,TGTGCCAGCAGCTTGAGGGACAGCTCCTACAATGAGCAGTTCTTC
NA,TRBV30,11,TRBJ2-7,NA,CAWNGYEEQYF,TGTGCCTGGAACGGATACGAGGAGCAGTACTTC
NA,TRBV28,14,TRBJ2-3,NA,CASSFVAGTDTQYF,TGTGCCAGCAGCTTCGTAGCGGGCACAGATACGCAGTATTTT
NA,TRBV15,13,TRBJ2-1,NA,CATSFFLLNEQFF,TGTGCCACCAGCTTCTTTCTGTTGAATGAGCAGTTCTTC
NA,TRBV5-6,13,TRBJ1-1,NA,CASSSPTRTEAFF,TGTGCCAGCAGCTCTCCTACGCGCACTGAAGCTTTCTTT
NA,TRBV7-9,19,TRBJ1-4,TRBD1,CASSQPQKQGARANEKLFF,TGTGCCAGCAGCCAGCCACAAAAACAGGGGGCGCGGGCTAATGAAAAACTGTTTTTT
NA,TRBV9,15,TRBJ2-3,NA,CASSVASASTDTQYF,TGTGCCAGCAGCGTAGCAAGCGCCAGCACAGATACGCAGTATTTT
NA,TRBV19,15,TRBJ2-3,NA,CASSPENRHIISQYF,TGTGCCAGTAGCCCGGAGAACCGCCACATAATTTCGCAGTATTTT
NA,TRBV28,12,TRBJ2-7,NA,CASESFSYEQYF,TGTGCCAGTGAAAGTTTCTCCTACGAGCAGTACTTC
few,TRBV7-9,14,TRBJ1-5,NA,CASQPRGSNQPQHF,TGTGCCAGTCAACCCCGTGGTAGCAATCAGCCCCAGCATTTT
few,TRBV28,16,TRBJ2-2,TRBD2,CASSLGLAGVTGELFF,TGTGCCAGCAGTTTAGGACTAGCGGGCGTCACCGGGGAGCTGTTTTTT
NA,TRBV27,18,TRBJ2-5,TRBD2,CASSLRPSGGASQETQYF,TGTGCCAGCAGTTTAAGGCCTAGCGGGGGGGCGAGTCAAGAGACCCAGTACTTC
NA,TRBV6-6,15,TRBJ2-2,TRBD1,CASRTGTGSPGELFF,TGTGCCAGCAGAACCGGGACAGGGTCCCCCGGGGAGCTGTTTTTT
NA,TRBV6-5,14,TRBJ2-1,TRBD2,CASSYLDSGERQFF,TGTGCCAGCAGTTACTTGGATAGCGGGGAAAGGCAGTTCTTC
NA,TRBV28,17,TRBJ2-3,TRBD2,CASTVWVSGSPTDTQYF,TGTGCCAGCACGGTCTGGGTTAGCGGGAGTCCCACAGATACGCAGTATTTT
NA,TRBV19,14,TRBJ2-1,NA,CASSIGAGSREQFF,TGTGCCAGTAGTATAGGGGCAGGGTCGCGGGAGCAGTTCTTC
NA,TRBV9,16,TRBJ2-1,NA,CASSVGRQSWDNEQFF,TGTGCCAGCAGCGTAGGAAGACAGTCATGGGACAATGAGCAGTTCTTC
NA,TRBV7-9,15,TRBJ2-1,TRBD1,CASSPPDRRGNEQFF,TGTGCCAGCAGCCCGCCGGATCGCAGGGGGAATGAGCAGTTCTTC